This T cell receptor (beta chain) was captured by sequencing in a study of T cells in Graves' hyperthyroidism and ophthalmopathy. Amplified regions were TCR beta CDR3 sequences from RNA transcripts. In the first-round RT-PCR of the TCR CDR3, the HTBI primer set was used. MiXCR, applied by TCRdb to the multiplex PCR reads, yields one record per CDR3 protein. Altogether around 690,000 distinct CDR3 sequences are present, 20% to 25% being singletons, with the ten largest covering over 30%. The table lists this clonotype with many counts. Based on clinical symptoms, serum thyroxine and TRAb, thyroid ultrasound and orbital computed tomography, diagnoses were reached. The PBMCs had their origin in approximately 10 ml of fresh peripheral blood. Trimming left V 7 bases short and J 3 bases short, with 11 bases between. Germline CDR1 SGHRS, CDR2 YFSETQ. The CDR3 spans 12 residues.

The clonotype was recovered from a man aged 30 to 45 with Graves' ophthalmopathy. The sequencing input was blood. The chain joins TRBV5-1 to TRBJ2-7, with TRBD1 as a possible D gene (6 bases). The CDR3 spells CASGKDSYEQYF. For the CDR3, the DNA is TGCGCCAGCGGGAAGGACAGCTACGAGCAGTACTTC.